This T cell receptor beta chain stems from a study of response to subunit inactivated influenza vaccine. Note on this clonotype: One end of the junction does not line up with germline, which may come from a read error.

MiXCR, run by TCRdb on the RT-PCR reads, gives a single entry per CDR3 protein. The sample contains about 780,000 distinct CDR3 sequences, 18% of which appear only once. Germline V gives CDR1 SSHAT, CDR2 FNYEAQ (reference sequence). The CDR3 spans 15 residues. The sequence derives from a man aged 50-59 years who received an inactivated influenza vaccine. This rearrangement joins TRBV7-7 to TRBJ2-5, with 7 bases matching TRBD2. The starting material was PBMCs from blood, obtained 5 to 6 days after vaccination. The CDR3 nucleotides are TGTGCTAGCAGCTTAGCGGGTCCAGGGCAAGAGACCCAGTACTTC. As protein: CASSLAGPGQETQYF.